The rows below give T cell receptor beta chains drawn from one sample of a study of T cell responses to AZD1222 COVID-19 vaccine. Method: immunoSEQ multiplex PCR; TCRdb's copy keeps in-frame clones and lacks some. This sample has a few hundred thousand clones; more than 85% occur once, and the top ten carry 0.5% to 0.65%. The sequences come from peripheral blood, collected on day 0 of AZD1222 vaccination. Source of these receptors: an adult in good health. CDR3s include the opening cysteine and the closing phenylalanine or tryptophan. A D gene is named only where the DNA matches it firmly. Rows give clone size only sometimes, using once, few, many, or a class for an expanded clone.

cdr3_nt cdr3_aa v_call d_call j_call clone_size
TGTGCCAGCAGGCAGGGGAATCAGCCCCAGCATTTT CASRQGNQPQHF TRBV28 - TRBJ1-5 -
TGTGCCAGTAGTATAGGCAGGGCTTACGAGCAGTACTTC CASSIGRAYEQYF TRBV19 - TRBJ2-7 -
TGTGCCAGCTCACCCGGGACAGGGCTGAACACTGAAGCTTTCTTT CASSPGTGLNTEAFF TRBV18 TRBD1 TRBJ1-1 once
TGTGCCAGCAGCAGGGACAGGGGAAATTCACCCCTCCACTTT CASSRDRGNSPLHF TRBV5-4 TRBD1 TRBJ1-6 -
TGTGCCAGTAGTTCACGAGACCGCAGTGAAGCTTTCTTT CASSSRDRSEAFF TRBV19 - TRBJ1-1 -
TGCGCCAGCAGCCTCGGACAGGGCCGAAATGAGCAGTTCTTC CASSLGQGRNEQFF TRBV5-1 TRBD1 TRBJ2-1 -
TGTGCCAGTAGTATGCTGGACAAGCGTTATCAGCCCCAGCATTTT CASSMLDKRYQPQHF TRBV19 - TRBJ1-5 -
TGTGCCAGCAGTGACCCCGGGACGGACTACGAGCAGTACTTC CASSDPGTDYEQYF TRBV2 - TRBJ2-7 -
TGTGCCAGCAGTTCGGGAGCCGAGCAGTACTTC CASSSGAEQYF TRBV6-5 - TRBJ2-7 -
TGCGCCAGCAGACCGGGACAGACAAACTATGGCTACACCTTC CASRPGQTNYGYTF TRBV4-1 TRBD1 TRBJ1-2 few
TGTGCCAGCACCCGACAGGGGTATCAGCCCCAGCATTTT CASTRQGYQPQHF TRBV7-9 TRBD1 TRBJ1-5 -
TGTGCCAGCACCCAGACGGGAGGTGAAGCTTTCTTT CASTQTGGEAFF TRBV6-5 - TRBJ1-1 -
TGTGCCAGCAGCTTAACTGGTAGGACCACAGATACGCAGTATTTT CASSLTGRTTDTQYF TRBV7-3 - TRBJ2-3 -
TGCGCCAGCAGTCAGGGTCTAGGAAGTGAGCAGTTCTTC CASSQGLGSEQFF TRBV10-1 - TRBJ2-1 once
TGTGCCACCAGCAGGAACCTTGGGGGAAACACCATATATTTT CATSRNLGGNTIYF TRBV15 - TRBJ1-3 -
TGCGCCAGCAGCCTGGGGGCGGGTAGGGAGACCCAGTACTTC CASSLGAGRETQYF TRBV5-1 - TRBJ2-5 -
TGTGCCAGCTCTCCACAGGGGGTCACCGGGGAGCTGTTTTTT CASSPQGVTGELFF TRBV18 TRBD1 TRBJ2-2 -
TGTGCCTCCAGAGGCGGGAGCTCCTATAATTCACCCCTCCACTTT CASRGGSSYNSPLHF TRBV27 - TRBJ1-6 -
TGCGCCAGCAGCACCGGGACACGAATCTCCTACGAGCAGTACTTC CASSTGTRISYEQYF TRBV5-1 - TRBJ2-7 -
TGTGCCAGCTCAACGGGACAGGGCATCCCCGGGGAGCTGTTTTTT CASSTGQGIPGELFF TRBV18 TRBD1 TRBJ2-2 -
TGTGCCAGCAGCCAGCTCGACATTCAGTACTTC CASSQLDIQYF TRBV3-1/TRBV3-2 - TRBJ2-4 once
TGTGCCAGTAGACAGGGTCCCGGGGAGCTGTTTTTT CASRQGPGELFF TRBV19 - TRBJ2-2 -
TGCGCCAGCAGACTTGGACAGGGGGCCGATACGCAGTATTTT CASRLGQGADTQYF TRBV5-1 TRBD1 TRBJ2-3 -
TGTGCCAGCAGCACAGTCGGACAGGGGGGCACCGGGGAGCTGTTTTTT CASSTVGQGGTGELFF TRBV9 TRBD1 TRBJ2-2 once
TGTGCCAGCAGCCCCCGAGCTAGCGGCTACAATGAGCAGTTCTTC CASSPRASGYNEQFF TRBV11-2 TRBD2 TRBJ2-1 -
TGTGCCAGTAGTGTTCCAGGGGGTGCTGGGGCCAACGTCCTGACTTTC CASSVPGGAGANVLTF TRBV19 TRBD1 TRBJ2-6 -
TGTGCCAGCAGTTTTTGGAGGGCCACCGGGGAGCTGTTTTTT CASSFWRATGELFF TRBV28 - TRBJ2-2 -
TGTGCCAGCAGCCCCCAGGGGCCAGATACGCAGTATTTT CASSPQGPDTQYF TRBV7-9 - TRBJ2-3 -
TGTGCCTGTGACAGGGGGCAACGTCAGCCCCAGCATTTT CACDRGQRQPQHF TRBV30 TRBD1 TRBJ1-5 once
TGTGCCAGCAGTGTTGGGCTAGCGGCCGGGGAGCTGTTTTTT CASSVGLAAGELFF TRBV2 TRBD2 TRBJ2-2 -
TGTGCCAGCAGTTCCCCGGGCCCTAGCTCCTACGAGCAGTACTTC CASSSPGPSSYEQYF TRBV6-2/TRBV6-3 - TRBJ2-7 -
TGCGCCAGCAAACAACTGACAGGGGGGTCTGAGGAGCTGTTTTTT CASKQLTGGSEELFF TRBV5-1 TRBD1 TRBJ2-2 -
TGTGCCAGCAGTCCCGGACGCCCCGGAACGGGTGAGCAGTTCTTC CASSPGRPGTGEQFF TRBV6-5 - TRBJ2-1 -
TGTGCCAGCTCCCCCGGGACCGGTAGCAATCAGCCCCAGCATTTT CASSPGTGSNQPQHF TRBV18 - TRBJ1-5 -
TGTGCCAGCAGCCGCGGGACTAGCGGGAAGTACACAGATACGCAGTATTTT CASSRGTSGKYTDTQYF TRBV9 TRBD2 TRBJ2-3 once
TGTGCCAGTATACCCCCCGGCACAGATACGCAGTATTTT CASIPPGTDTQYF TRBV7-9 - TRBJ2-3 once
TGCGCCAGCAGCCAAGATAGGTTGGGGTTCGATCAGCCCCAGCATTTT CASSQDRLGFDQPQHF TRBV4-1 - TRBJ1-5 -
TGTGCCAGCTCACCGAGTTGGAATCAGCCCCAGCATTTT CASSPSWNQPQHF TRBV18 - TRBJ1-5 -
TGTGCCAGCAGCCCAGTGCGAGGACGCACTGAAGCTTTCTTT CASSPVRGRTEAFF TRBV11-2 - TRBJ1-1 -
TGTGCCAGCAGGGGGGACAGTTACAATGAGCAGTTCTTC CASRGDSYNEQFF TRBV2 TRBD1 TRBJ2-1 -
TGCGCCAGCAGCAATGGACAGGGGTATGGTGAGCAGTTCTTC CASSNGQGYGEQFF TRBV5-1 TRBD1 TRBJ2-1 -
TGTGCCAGCAGTTTACAGCGGGACCCCCCCCATGAGCAGTTCTTC CASSLQRDPPHEQFF TRBV27 TRBD2 TRBJ2-1 -